A single sample is the source of the 10 T cell receptor beta chains below, sequenced in a study of blood T cell repertoires in COVID-19. Some clones are missing from TCRdb's copy, which holds only in-frame ones; the method was immunoSEQ multiplex PCR. The profile shows around 100,000 clones, 70% to 90% of them singletons. Input material: peripheral blood. These receptors all come from a human donor with acute or convalescent COVID-19. The donor label of this sample is uncertain.

V and J are TRBV5-6 and TRBJ2-5; D call uncertain. This CDR3 has 12 residues. Germline CDR1 is SGHDT and CDR2 is YYEEEE. V lost 1 base and J 2 bases, leaving 3 bases between the germline ends. The CDR3 coding sequence is TGTGCCAGCAGCTTGCCACAAGAGACCCAGTACTTC. The encoded protein is CASSLPQETQYF.

This sequence joins TRBV6-5 and TRBJ2-7; 8 bases are shared with TRBD1. The CDR3 totals 14 residues. Germline values: CDR1 MNHEY, CDR2 SVGAGI. V dropped 7 bases and J dropped 3; count of bases not matched to a gene: 8. The CDR3 DNA sequence: TGTGCCAGCATCTCGGGACAGGCGCGCTACGAGCAGTACTTC. This gives the protein CASISGQARYEQYF.

The chain links TRBV6-5 to TRBJ2-7; D not resolved. V was clipped by 7 bases and J by 0 bases, with 16 bases between them. This CDR3 has 15 amino acids. CDR1 is MNHEY and CDR2 is SVGAGI in the germline V gene. The CDR3 DNA reads as TGTGCCAGCACCTTTTTTCCCGATAGCTCCTACGAGCAGTACTTC. Its protein product is CASTFFPDSSYEQYF.

By proportion, this clone is large. V gene TRBV3-1 (or the pseudogene TRBV3-2) combines with J gene TRBJ2-7; D is uncertain. The germline V gene encodes CDR1 LGHDT and CDR2 YNNKEL (reference sequence). The CDR3 sequence is 17 residues long. Trimming removed 0 bases from V and 3 bases from J, with 18 bases in between. CDR3 loop: CASSQDPAATLLYEQYF. CDR3 nucleotide sequence: TGTGCCAGCAGCCAAGATCCGGCAGCAACACTACTCTACGAGCAGTACTTC.

This chain links TRBV19 with TRBJ1-5, with a weak D call TRBD1 (6 bases). In germline, CDR1 is LNHDA, CDR2 SQIVND (reference sequence). This CDR3 spans 14 amino acids. V lost 6 bases to trimming and J lost 5 bases, with 14 bases between them. The CDR3 DNA is TGTGCCAGTAGGAACCACAGGGAAGATCAGCCCCAGCATTTT. The encoded protein is CASRNHREDQPQHF. Filled out from reference TRBV19 and TRBJ1-5, the complete variable domain reads DGGITQSPKYLFRKEGQNVTLSCEQNLNHDAMYWYRQDPGQGLRLIYYSQIVNDFQKGDIAEGYSVSREKKESFPLTVTSAQKNPTAFYLCASRNHREDQPQHFGDGTRLSIL.

The V gene is TRBV6-2 or TRBV6-3, the J gene TRBJ1-1; D gene ambiguous. V was trimmed by 6 bases and J by 1 base, leaving 15 bases between them. CDR3 length: 15 amino acids. Per the germline V gene, CDR1 is MNHEY and CDR2 is SVGEGT. CDR3 nucleotides: TGTGCCAGCAGCCTCTTGGCCCAGAAGAACACTGAAGCTTTCTTT. Its protein product is CASSLLAQKNTEAFF.

The chain couples TRBV11-2 to TRBJ2-2, with TRBD1 matching over 10 bases. CDR3 length equals 16 residues. V shed 3 bases, J shed 4 bases, and the junction held 5 bases outside the gene matches. Germline V gene lookup returns CDR1 SGHAT and CDR2 FQNNGV. CDR3 coding DNA: TGTGCCAGCAGCTTTTCCGGGACAGGGGTCACCGGGGAGCTGTTTTTT. It encodes CASSFSGTGVTGELFF.

The chain is built from TRBV18 and TRBJ2-2, with D perhaps TRBD1 (5 bases). The CDR3 is made up of 14 amino acids. CDR1 is KGHSH, CDR2 LQKENI, per germline. V shed 6 bases and J shed 5 bases, with 13 bases lying between them. DNA for the CDR3: TGTGCCAGCTCGGGTATCAGGGCGACCGGGGAGCTGTTTTTT. Encoded protein: CASSGIRATGELFF.

CDR3 residues: CAWSSGTGTDTQYF. CDR3 DNA sequence: TGTGCCTGGAGTTCCGGGACTGGCACAGATACGCAGTATTTT. The chain combines TRBV30 with TRBJ2-3, with D possibly TRBD2 on 6 matching bases. Trimming cost V 2 bases and J 1 base, with 10 bases left between them. The CDR3 runs to 14 residues. Germline values: CDR1 GTSNPN, CDR2 SVGIG (reference sequence).

The CDR3 protein is CASSLRADRGRLKEQYF. CDR3 bases: TGTGCCAGCAGTTTACGGGCGGACAGGGGGAGACTAAAGGAGCAGTACTTC. This rearrangement joins TRBV27 to TRBJ2-7; 10 bases are a match to TRBD1. The CDR3 is 17 residues long. The V gene end was trimmed by 2 bases and the J gene end by 7 bases; junction bases not matched to a gene: 14. Germline-derived CDR1 and CDR2 are MNHEY and SMNVEV (reference sequence).